This T cell receptor beta chain is from a study of early T cells in non-severe SARS-CoV-2 infection. This clonotype was counted ten times or more. Germline V gives CDR1 SEHNR, CDR2 FQNEAQ (reference sequence). Trimming stripped 0 bases from V and 0 bases from J, with 12 bases between. The CDR3 runs 17 residues. Unique molecular identifiers were affixed to single, distinct cDNA molecules. TCRdb itself ran the 5' RACE reads through MiXCR, one entry per CDR3 protein. The table shows fewer than 30,000 distinct CDR3 sequences, with 5% to 6.5% occurring only once. The source is an adult who was a healthcare worker with PCR-confirmed SARS-CoV-2 infection or an uninfected control (not recorded which). What was sequenced was whole blood. The chain joins TRBV7-9 to TRBJ1-3; D remains ambiguous. The CDR3: CASSLAELTNSGNTIYF. In DNA, the CDR3 is TGTGCCAGCAGCTTAGCGGAACTTACAAACTCTGGAAACACCATATATTTT.